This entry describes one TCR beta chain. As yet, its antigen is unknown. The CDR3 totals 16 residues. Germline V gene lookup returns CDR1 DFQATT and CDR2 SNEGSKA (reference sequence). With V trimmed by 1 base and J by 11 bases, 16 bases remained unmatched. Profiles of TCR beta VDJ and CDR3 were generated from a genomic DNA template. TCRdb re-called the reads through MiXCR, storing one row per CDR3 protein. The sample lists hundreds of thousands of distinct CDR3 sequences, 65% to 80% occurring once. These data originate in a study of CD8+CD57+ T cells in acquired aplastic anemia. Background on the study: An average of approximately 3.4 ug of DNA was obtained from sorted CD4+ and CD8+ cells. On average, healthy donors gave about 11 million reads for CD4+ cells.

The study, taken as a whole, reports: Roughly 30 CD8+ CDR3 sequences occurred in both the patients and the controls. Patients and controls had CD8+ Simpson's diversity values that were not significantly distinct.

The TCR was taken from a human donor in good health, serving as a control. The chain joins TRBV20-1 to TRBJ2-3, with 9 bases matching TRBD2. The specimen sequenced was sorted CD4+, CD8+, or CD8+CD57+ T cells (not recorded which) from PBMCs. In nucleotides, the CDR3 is TGCAGTGCTAGAGCCCCGGCTAGCGGGATAGTGAATGAGCAGTATTTT. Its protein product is CSARAPASGIVNEQYF.